This T cell receptor (beta chain) was recovered during a study of beta chain features in type 1 diabetes. Across the study: Examination spanned about 110 million sorted cells from all samples.

Study-level findings and limits: Across all four CD4+ subsets, people with type 1 diabetes showed modestly shorter TCRB CDR3s.

Germline V gene data show CDR1 as SEHNR and CDR2 as FQNEAQ (reference sequence). This CDR3 contains 15 residues. The V segment lost 2 bases and the J segment 7 bases; nucleotides outside the gene matches: 4. The table lists this clone with a few counts. No antigen is known for it. A CD45RO/CCR7/CD25/CD127/CD95/CD27 panel sorted naive, central memory, regulatory and stem cell-like memory CD4+ cells. As every portion of the isolated RNA was reverse transcribed, the sequencing read expressed TCRB transcripts. TCRdb keeps only in-frame clones here, not all; method: immunoSEQ multiplex PCR. The table has under 250,000 clones, about 14% seen once.

The sample comprised naive CD4+ T cells from blood. This clonotype was obtained from a man aged 30 to 39 with type 1 diabetes. The chain employs TRBV7-9 and TRBJ2-1; TRBD2 matches at 11 bases. CDR3 sequence reads: CASSLIAGGVNEQFF. CDR3 DNA sequence: TGTGCCAGCAGCTTAATAGCGGGAGGGGTGAATGAGCAGTTCTTC. The full variable domain, in which reference TRBV7-9 and TRBJ2-1 provide the parts outside the CDR3, is DTGVSQNPRHKITKRGQNVTFRCDPISEHNRLYWYRQTLGQGPEFLTYFQNEAQLEKSRLLSDRFSAERPKGSFSTLEIQRTEQGDSAMYLCASSLIAGGVNEQFFGPGTRLTVL.